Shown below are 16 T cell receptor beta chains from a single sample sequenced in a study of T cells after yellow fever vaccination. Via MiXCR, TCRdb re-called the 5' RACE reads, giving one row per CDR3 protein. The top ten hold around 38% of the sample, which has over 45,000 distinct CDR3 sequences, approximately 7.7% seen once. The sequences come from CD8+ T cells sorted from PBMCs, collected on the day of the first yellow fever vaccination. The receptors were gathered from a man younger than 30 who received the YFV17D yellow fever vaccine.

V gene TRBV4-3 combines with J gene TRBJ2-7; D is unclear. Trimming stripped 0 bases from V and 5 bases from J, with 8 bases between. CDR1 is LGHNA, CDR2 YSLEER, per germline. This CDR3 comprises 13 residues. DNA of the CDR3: TGCGCCAGCAGCCAAGATAGTGGGAACGAGCAGTACTTC. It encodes CASSQDSGNEQYF.

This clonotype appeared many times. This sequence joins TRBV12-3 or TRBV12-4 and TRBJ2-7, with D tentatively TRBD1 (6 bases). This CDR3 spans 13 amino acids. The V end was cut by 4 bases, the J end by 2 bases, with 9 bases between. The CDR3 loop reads CASSWAGAYEQYV. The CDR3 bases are TGTGCCAGCAGTTGGGCAGGGGCCTACGAGCAGTACGTC.

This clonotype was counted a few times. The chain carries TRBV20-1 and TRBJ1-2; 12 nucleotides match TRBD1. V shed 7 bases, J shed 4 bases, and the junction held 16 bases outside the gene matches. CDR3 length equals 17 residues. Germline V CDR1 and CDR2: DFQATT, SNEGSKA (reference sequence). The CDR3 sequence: CSVPTGTGGPLLYGYTF. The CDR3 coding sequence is TGCAGTGTTCCTACCGGGACAGGGGGCCCCCTTCTCTATGGCTACACCTTC.

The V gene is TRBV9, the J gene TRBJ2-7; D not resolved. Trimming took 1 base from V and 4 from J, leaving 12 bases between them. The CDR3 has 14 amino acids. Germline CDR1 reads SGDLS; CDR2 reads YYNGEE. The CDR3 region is CASSVSQARYEQYF. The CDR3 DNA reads TGTGCCAGCAGCGTATCGCAGGCTCGTTACGAGCAGTACTTC.

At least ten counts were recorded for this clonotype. The CDR3 DNA is TGTGCCAGCAGCTTAGCGCCTAGCGGGGGGTACTACGAGCAGTACTTC. Its translation: CASSLAPSGGYYEQYF. V usage is TRBV7-2 and J usage is TRBJ2-7; 11 bases align to TRBD2. The CDR3 is 16 amino acids. The V gene's germline CDR1 is SGHTA and CDR2 FQGNSA. Trimming cost V 0 bases and J 3 bases; bases outside gene matches: 4.

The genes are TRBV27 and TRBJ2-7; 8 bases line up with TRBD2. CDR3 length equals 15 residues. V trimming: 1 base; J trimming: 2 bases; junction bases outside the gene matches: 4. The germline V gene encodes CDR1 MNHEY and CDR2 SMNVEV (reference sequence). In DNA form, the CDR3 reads TGTGCCAGCAGTTTATTCCGGGGGGGTCCCTACGAGCAGTACTTC. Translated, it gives CASSLFRGGPYEQYF.

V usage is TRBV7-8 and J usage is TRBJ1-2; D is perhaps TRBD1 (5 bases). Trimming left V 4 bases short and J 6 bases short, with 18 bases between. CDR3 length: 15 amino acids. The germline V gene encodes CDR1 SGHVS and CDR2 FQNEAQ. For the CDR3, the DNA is TGTGCCAGCAGCTCCTGGAAACAGGTTACCGATGGCTACACCTTC. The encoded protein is CASSSWKQVTDGYTF.

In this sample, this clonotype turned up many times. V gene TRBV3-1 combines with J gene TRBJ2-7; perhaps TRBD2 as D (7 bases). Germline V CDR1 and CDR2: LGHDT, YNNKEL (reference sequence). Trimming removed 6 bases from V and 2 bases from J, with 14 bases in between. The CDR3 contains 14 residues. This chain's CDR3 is CASSRGAYAYEQYV. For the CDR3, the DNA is TGTGCCAGCAGTCGGGGGGCATACGCCTACGAGCAGTACGTC.

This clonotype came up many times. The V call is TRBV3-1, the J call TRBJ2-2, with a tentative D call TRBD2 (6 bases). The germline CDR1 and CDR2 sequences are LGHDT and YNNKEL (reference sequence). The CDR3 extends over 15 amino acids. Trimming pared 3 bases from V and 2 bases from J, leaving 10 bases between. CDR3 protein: CASSHRRENTGELFF. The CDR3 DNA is TGTGCCAGCAGCCACCGGAGGGAAAACACCGGGGAGCTGTTTTTT.

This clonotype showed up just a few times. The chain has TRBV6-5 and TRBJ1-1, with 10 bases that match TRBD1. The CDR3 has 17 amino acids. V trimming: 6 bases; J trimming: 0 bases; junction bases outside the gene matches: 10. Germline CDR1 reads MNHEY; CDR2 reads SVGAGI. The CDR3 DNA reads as TGTGCCAGCAGCCGAACGGGACAGGGGTTCATGAACACTGAAGCTTTCTTT. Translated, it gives CASSRTGQGFMNTEAFF.

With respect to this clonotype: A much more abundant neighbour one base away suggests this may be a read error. The CDR3 reads CASSVVGAAAGANTGKLFF. CDR3 sequence (DNA): TGTGCCAGCAGCGTAGTAGGAGCCGCTGCGGGTGCGAACACCGGGAAGCTGTTTTTT. The chain has TRBV9 and TRBJ2-2; D is perhaps TRBD2 (5 bases). Germline V lookup: CDR1 SGDLS, CDR2 YYNGEE. CDR3 length equals 19 residues.

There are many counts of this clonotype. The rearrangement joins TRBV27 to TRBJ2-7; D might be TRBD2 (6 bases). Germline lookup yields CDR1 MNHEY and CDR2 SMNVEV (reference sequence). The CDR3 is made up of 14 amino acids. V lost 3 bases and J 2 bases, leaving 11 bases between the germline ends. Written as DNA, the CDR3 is TGTGCCAGCAGTTTGGTCAGGGAGGCCTACGAGCAGTACTTC. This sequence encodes CASSLVREAYEQYF.

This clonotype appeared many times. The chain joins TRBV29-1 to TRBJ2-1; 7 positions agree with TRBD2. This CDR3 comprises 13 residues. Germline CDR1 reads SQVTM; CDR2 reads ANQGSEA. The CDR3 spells CIARRGDYNEQFF. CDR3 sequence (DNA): TGCATCGCCCGCCGGGGGGACTACAATGAGCAGTTCTTC.

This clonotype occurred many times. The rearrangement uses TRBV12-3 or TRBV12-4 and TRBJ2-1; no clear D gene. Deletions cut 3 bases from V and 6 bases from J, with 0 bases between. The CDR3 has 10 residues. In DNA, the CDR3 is TGTGCCAGCAGTTTCAATGAGCAGTTCTTC. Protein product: CASSFNEQFF.

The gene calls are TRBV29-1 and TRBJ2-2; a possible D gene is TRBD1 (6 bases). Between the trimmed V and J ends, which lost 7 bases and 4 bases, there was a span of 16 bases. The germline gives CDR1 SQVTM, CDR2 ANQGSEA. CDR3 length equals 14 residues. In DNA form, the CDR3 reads TGCAGCGAAACAGGGTGGGGCGGCACCGGGGAGCTGTTTTTT. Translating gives CSETGWGGTGELFF.

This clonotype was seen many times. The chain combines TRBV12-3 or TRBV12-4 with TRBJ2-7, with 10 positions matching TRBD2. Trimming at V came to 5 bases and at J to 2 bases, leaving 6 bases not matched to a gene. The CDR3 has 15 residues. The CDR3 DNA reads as TGTGCCAGCAGTGTAGGGACTAGCGCGACCTACGAGCAGTACTTC. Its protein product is CASSVGTSATYEQYF.